A single TCR beta chain is shown here with its context. These data are taken from a study of OX40 agonist ivuxolimab in advanced cancers. Study overall: Ivuxolimab, an agonistic anti-OX40 (CD134) antibody, was given to patients.

The data were produced by immunoSEQ multiplex PCR, yet TCRdb's version contains in-frame clones alone and is incomplete. The data show 50,000 to 80,000 clones, around four fifths seen once. This receptor was obtained from an adult with an advanced solid tumor such as melanoma, head and neck, liver or kidney cancer. The sequences come from CD4+ or CD8+ T cells sorted from blood, collected in a trial of the OX40 agonist ivuxolimab.

The CDR3: CASSGERGRWETQYF. CDR3 DNA: TGTGCCAGCAGCGGGGAGAGGGGGCGGTGGGAGACCCAGTACTTC. The chain employs TRBV5-5 and TRBJ2-5, with 7 nucleotides matching TRBD1. In germline, CDR1 is SGHKS, CDR2 YYEKEE (reference sequence). V dropped 4 bases and J dropped 5; count of bases not matched to a gene: 11. The CDR3 consists of 15 residues.